Below are 9 T cell receptor beta chains sequenced from a single sample in a study of blood T cells in healthy people across ages. Next came a second PCR, run for about 7 to 12 cycles, which used a sample-barcoded 5' primer along with a J-beta primer mix. One entry per CDR3 protein, called by TCRdb with MiXCR from the 5' RACE reads. The sample contains about 680,000 distinct CDR3 sequences, 49% of which appear only once. Sample: blood. The origin of the receptors is a woman aged 60-75 years in good health.

DNA for the CDR3: TGTGCCAGCAGTCCGAGCCCGAGGGGGACAGGGACCTACAATGAGCAGTTCTTC. Translating gives CASSPSPRGTGTYNEQFF. The V call is TRBV6-2 or TRBV6-3, the J call TRBJ2-1, with 9 bases lining up with TRBD1. Germline V gene data show CDR1 as MNHEY and CDR2 as SVGEGT. The CDR3 length is 18 residues. V dropped 5 bases and J dropped 2; count of bases not matched to a gene: 13.

The table lists this clonotype with a few counts. The rearrangement links TRBV6-1 to TRBJ2-5; TRBD1 agrees at 7 bases. V was pared by 6 bases and J by 1 base, with 17 bases of the junction left unmatched. CDR3 size: 18 residues. Germline V gives CDR1 MNHNS, CDR2 SASEGT. CDR3 nucleotide sequence: TGTGCCAGCAGGGATTCCCCAGGCAGGGGGTTTTCCCAAGAGACCCAGTACTTC. It is translated as CASRDSPGRGFSQETQYF.

The J gene is TRBJ2-3, the V gene TRBV7-2; the match to TRBD2 covers 7 bases. V dropped 2 bases and J dropped 4; count of bases not matched to a gene: 15. This CDR3 is 18 amino acids long. Germline V gene data show CDR1 as SGHTA and CDR2 as FQGNSA. The CDR3 region is CASSLSPMGGWGPDTQYF. DNA of the CDR3: TGTGCCAGCAGCTTATCCCCGATGGGGGGGTGGGGCCCAGATACGCAGTATTTT. Combining the CDR3 with reference TRBV7-2 and TRBJ2-3 gives the whole variable domain GAGVSQSPSNKVTEKGKDVELRCDPISGHTALYWYRQSLGQGLEFLIYFQGNSAPDKSGLPSDRFSAERTGGSVSTLTIQRTQQEDSAVYLCASSLSPMGGWGPDTQYFGPGTRLTVL.

The rearrangement joins TRBV20-1 to TRBJ1-2; possibly TRBD1 for D (6 bases). CDR3 length equals 14 residues. V lost 5 bases and J lost 4, with 17 bases in between. Germline assignment: CDR1 DFQATT and CDR2 SNEGSKA (reference sequence). The CDR3 DNA reads TGCAGTGCTCGAGGGGAACAGGGCTTCTATGGCTACACCTTC. Protein sequence: CSARGEQGFYGYTF.

This sequence joins TRBV9 and TRBJ1-1; unclear D gene. Per the germline V gene, CDR1 is SGDLS and CDR2 is YYNGEE. This CDR3 is built from 14 residues. V was clipped by 1 base and J by 1 base, with 8 bases between them. This CDR3 reads CASSVMAQNTEAFF. DNA for the CDR3: TGTGCCAGCAGCGTAATGGCACAGAACACTGAAGCTTTCTTT.

V gene TRBV2 combines with J gene TRBJ2-7; 7 bases align to TRBD2. There are 14 residues in the CDR3. The germline gives CDR1 SNHLY, CDR2 FYNNEI. With 3 bases clipped from V and 3 bases from J, the junction kept 5 bases outside the gene matches. CDR3 amino acids: CASSDGGTDYEQYF. Here the CDR3 DNA reads TGTGCCAGCAGTGACGGGGGGACGGACTACGAGCAGTACTTC.

This clonotype showed up just a few times. The gene calls are TRBV27 and TRBJ2-3; 8 bases are shared with TRBD2. The CDR3 totals 15 residues. CDR1 is MNHEY, CDR2 SMNVEV, per germline (reference sequence). With V trimmed by 1 base and J by 1 base, 1 base remained unmatched. CDR3 nucleotide sequence: TGTGCCAGCAGTTTATACGGGAGGGGCACAGATACGCAGTATTTT. Translation: CASSLYGRGTDTQYF.

Here the CDR3 DNA reads TGTGCCAGCAGCTTACGCCCGGGACTAGCGGGAATCCTCTCCACAGATACGCAGTATTTT. Translation: CASSLRPGLAGILSTDTQYF. The chain joins TRBV7-2 to TRBJ2-3; 13 bases match TRBD2. The CDR3 covers 20 residues. CDR1 and CDR2 from the germline V gene are SGHTA and FQGNSA. After removal of 2 bases from V and 2 bases from J, the junction contained 13 bases not matched to a gene.

This clonotype was detected many times. At one of its ends the junction is not consistent with the germline gene, which may arise from a read error. The chain recombines TRBV5-1 with TRBJ2-5; D remains unclear. The CDR3 is 14 amino acids. The germline V gene has CDR1 SGHRS and CDR2 YFSETQ. As DNA, the CDR3 is TGTGCCAGCAGCTTAGGTGCTACACAAGAGACCCAGTACTTC. Its translation is CASSLGATQETQYF. Together with reference TRBV5-1 and TRBJ2-5, the CDR3 gives the full variable domain: KAGVTQTPRYLIKTRGQQVTLSCSPISGHRSVSWYQQTPGQGLQFLFEYFSETQRNKGNFPGRFSGRQFSNSRSEMNVSTLELGDSALYLCASSLGATQETQYFGPGTRLLVL.